This paragraph reports one TCR beta chain. Its antigen is undetermined. Every isolated RNA sample was fully reverse transcribed, so sequencing captured expressed TCRB transcripts. The assay was immunoSEQ multiplex PCR, and TCRdb's table has in-frame clones only and misses some. Of roughly 300,000 clones listed, about a tenth are singletons. The CDR3 sequence is 16 residues long. Trimming took 2 bases from V and 2 from J, leaving 13 bases between them. Germline V gives CDR1 MNHNS, CDR2 SASEGT. The data belong to a study of beta chain features in type 1 diabetes. Study conclusions and caveats: TCRB CDR3s from Type 1 diabetes patients were moderately but significantly shorter in all four CD4+ subsets.

The specimen was central memory CD4+ T cells from blood. The chain employs TRBV6-1 and TRBJ2-4; D gene uncertain. The receptor comes from a man aged 30 to 39 with type 1 diabetes. The CDR3, as DNA: TGTGCCAGCAGTGAACGTATTGGGGTGCCCAAAAACATTCAGTACTTC. Protein sequence: CASSERIGVPKNIQYF.